Listed below are T cell receptor beta chains from one sample, sequenced in a study of identifying expanded T cells in peripheral blood. Here immunoSEQ multiplex PCR was the method, and the copy in TCRdb shows in-frame clones only, minus some. The table records approximately 57,000 clones, approximately 89% of them present only once. The sequencing sample was made of blood. Every receptor here comes from a person aged 18 to 70 in good health. Each CDR3 is given with its conserved first and last residue. Fields, in order: CDR3 protein, CDR3 DNA, V gene, D gene, CDR3 length, clone size, J gene. The D gene is left open where the match is weak. Size values are once, few and many counts, or a class for expanded clones, and some rows have none.

CDR3 protein: CSVEGNTYEQYF
CDR3 DNA: TGCAGCGTTGAGGGAAATACCTACGAGCAGTACTTC
V gene: TRBV29-1
D gene: NA
CDR3 length: 12
clone size: few
J gene: TRBJ2-7

CDR3 protein: CASSQDSRAYEQYF
CDR3 DNA: TGCGCCAGCAGCCAAGATAGTCGGGCCTACGAGCAGTACTTC
V gene: TRBV4-3
D gene: NA
CDR3 length: 14
clone size: once
J gene: TRBJ2-7

CDR3 protein: CASSLQEGEQFF
CDR3 DNA: TGTGCCAGCAGTCTCCAGGAGGGCGAGCAGTTCTTC
V gene: TRBV27
D gene: NA
CDR3 length: 12
clone size: NA
J gene: TRBJ2-1

CDR3 protein: CASSFFAEETQYF
CDR3 DNA: TGTGCCAGCAGCTTTTTTGCGGAAGAGACCCAGTACTTC
V gene: TRBV5-4
D gene: NA
CDR3 length: 13
clone size: NA
J gene: TRBJ2-5

CDR3 protein: CASSEWGGMNQPQHF
CDR3 DNA: TGTGCCAGCAGTGAATGGGGGGGGATGAATCAGCCCCAGCATTTT
V gene: TRBV6-1
D gene: NA
CDR3 length: 15
clone size: NA
J gene: TRBJ1-5

CDR3 protein: CSALNPGNTF
CDR3 DNA: TGCAGCGCATTAAATCCGGGAAACACCTTC
V gene: TRBV29-1
D gene: NA
CDR3 length: 10
clone size: NA
J gene: TRBJ1-2

CDR3 protein: CASSLEDRNTGELFF
CDR3 DNA: TGCGCCAGCAGCTTGGAGGACAGAAACACCGGGGAGCTGTTTTTT
V gene: TRBV5-1
D gene: NA
CDR3 length: 15
clone size: NA
J gene: TRBJ2-2

CDR3 protein: CASSSRTGLSEQYF
CDR3 DNA: TGTGCCAGCAGCTCCAGGACAGGGCTAAGCGAGCAGTACTTC
V gene: TRBV5-5
D gene: TRBD1
CDR3 length: 14
clone size: NA
J gene: TRBJ2-7

CDR3 protein: CASRSRSGELFF
CDR3 DNA: TGTGCCAGCAGGAGCAGGTCCGGGGAGCTGTTTTTT
V gene: TRBV2
D gene: NA
CDR3 length: 12
clone size: NA
J gene: TRBJ2-2

CDR3 protein: CASRKRPSGGTRFGEQFF
CDR3 DNA: TGTGCCAGCAGAAAACGCCCCTCTGGCGGGACTAGGTTTGGTGAGCAGTTCTTC
V gene: TRBV28
D gene: TRBD2
CDR3 length: 18
clone size: NA
J gene: TRBJ2-1

CDR3 protein: CAPRGVTKNIQYF
CDR3 DNA: TGTGCCCCACGGGGGGTGACCAAAAACATTCAGTACTTC
V gene: TRBV19
D gene: TRBD2
CDR3 length: 13
clone size: NA
J gene: TRBJ2-4

CDR3 protein: CASTRDQGDGYTF
CDR3 DNA: TGTGCCAGCACCCGGGATCAGGGAGATGGCTACACCTTC
V gene: TRBV2
D gene: NA
CDR3 length: 13
clone size: NA
J gene: TRBJ1-2

CDR3 protein: CASRPGSYVSEAFF
CDR3 DNA: TGTGCCAGCAGACCGGGGTCGTATGTTTCGGAAGCTTTCTTT
V gene: TRBV27
D gene: NA
CDR3 length: 14
clone size: NA
J gene: TRBJ1-1

CDR3 protein: CASSQDFGVIAKNIQYF
CDR3 DNA: TGTGCCAGCAGCCAAGATTTCGGGGTGATAGCCAAAAACATTCAGTACTTC
V gene: TRBV4-2
D gene: NA
CDR3 length: 17
clone size: NA
J gene: TRBJ2-4

CDR3 protein: CASSEAGPANGELFF
CDR3 DNA: TGCGCCAGCAGTGAAGCGGGGCCGGCTAACGGGGAGCTGTTTTTT
V gene: TRBV10-1
D gene: TRBD2
CDR3 length: 15
clone size: NA
J gene: TRBJ2-2

CDR3 protein: CASSANGRTNTGELFF
CDR3 DNA: TGTGCCAGTAGTGCCAACGGACGAACGAACACCGGGGAGCTGTTTTTT
V gene: TRBV19
D gene: NA
CDR3 length: 16
clone size: NA
J gene: TRBJ2-2

CDR3 protein: CASSIAPDTQYF
CDR3 DNA: TGTGCCAGTAGTATTGCCCCAGATACGCAGTATTTT
V gene: TRBV19
D gene: NA
CDR3 length: 12
clone size: NA
J gene: TRBJ2-3

CDR3 protein: CASSPTGHPGPVYEQYF
CDR3 DNA: TGTGCCAGCAGCCCTACGGGACATCCGGGACCGGTCTACGAGCAGTACTTC
V gene: TRBV6-4
D gene: NA
CDR3 length: 17
clone size: NA
J gene: TRBJ2-7

CDR3 protein: CAWSSSQPQHF
CDR3 DNA: TGTGCCTGGAGTTCTAGTCAGCCCCAGCATTTT
V gene: TRBV30
D gene: NA
CDR3 length: 11
clone size: few
J gene: TRBJ1-5

CDR3 protein: CSVAPTAQMNTEAFF
CDR3 DNA: TGCAGCGTCGCCCCCACAGCTCAAATGAACACTGAAGCTTTCTTT
V gene: TRBV29-1
D gene: NA
CDR3 length: 15
clone size: NA
J gene: TRBJ1-1

CDR3 protein: CSVGDNPYEQYF
CDR3 DNA: TGCAGCGTTGGTGACAACCCCTACGAGCAGTACTTC
V gene: TRBV29-1
D gene: NA
CDR3 length: 12
clone size: NA
J gene: TRBJ2-7

CDR3 protein: CASSPDSGGGTIYF
CDR3 DNA: TGTGCCAGCTCACCTGATTCAGGTGGCGGAACCATATATTTT
V gene: TRBV18
D gene: NA
CDR3 length: 14
clone size: NA
J gene: TRBJ1-3

CDR3 protein: CASSQRRSSNQPQHF
CDR3 DNA: TGTGCCAGCAGCCAAAGGAGGTCCAGCAATCAGCCCCAGCATTTT
V gene: TRBV7-8
D gene: NA
CDR3 length: 15
clone size: NA
J gene: TRBJ1-5

CDR3 protein: CASSFNREHSNQPQHF
CDR3 DNA: TGTGCCAGCAGCTTTAACAGGGAGCACAGCAATCAGCCCCAGCATTTT
V gene: TRBV7-2
D gene: NA
CDR3 length: 16
clone size: NA
J gene: TRBJ1-5

CDR3 protein: CASSMGGTSGDTQYF
CDR3 DNA: TGTGCCAGTAGTATGGGTGGGACTAGCGGAGATACGCAGTATTTT
V gene: TRBV19
D gene: TRBD2
CDR3 length: 15
clone size: NA
J gene: TRBJ2-3

CDR3 protein: CASSQEWGNRGDGYTF
CDR3 DNA: TGTGCCAGCAGCCAAGAATGGGGAAACAGGGGGGATGGCTACACCTTC
V gene: TRBV4-2
D gene: TRBD1
CDR3 length: 16
clone size: few
J gene: TRBJ1-2

CDR3 protein: CSVRQGGVSDTQYF
CDR3 DNA: TGCAGCGTCAGACAGGGTGGGGTATCAGATACGCAGTATTTT
V gene: TRBV29-1
D gene: TRBD1
CDR3 length: 14
clone size: once
J gene: TRBJ2-3

CDR3 protein: CASGSGTQNEQFF
CDR3 DNA: TGTGCCAGCGGTAGCGGGACGCAGAATGAGCAGTTCTTC
V gene: TRBV5-8
D gene: TRBD2
CDR3 length: 13
clone size: NA
J gene: TRBJ2-1

CDR3 protein: CASSLVGSGVRETQYF
CDR3 DNA: TGTGCCAGCAGCTTAGTTGGGTCAGGAGTTCGAGAGACCCAGTACTTC
V gene: TRBV7-2
D gene: NA
CDR3 length: 16
clone size: NA
J gene: TRBJ2-5

CDR3 protein: CATSRERSGISEAFF
CDR3 DNA: TGTGCCACCAGCAGAGAACGGTCGGGGATCTCTGAAGCTTTCTTT
V gene: TRBV15
D gene: NA
CDR3 length: 15
clone size: NA
J gene: TRBJ1-1

CDR3 protein: CAWSSGGRNYGYTF
CDR3 DNA: TGTGCCTGGAGTAGTGGGGGGAGGAACTATGGCTACACCTTC
V gene: TRBV30
D gene: NA
CDR3 length: 14
clone size: NA
J gene: TRBJ1-2

CDR3 protein: CASSSGRQGSFLTYNEQFF
CDR3 DNA: TGCGCCAGCAGCTCCGGACGACAGGGATCCTTCCTGACGTACAATGAGCAGTTCTTC
V gene: TRBV5-1
D gene: TRBD1
CDR3 length: 19
clone size: NA
J gene: TRBJ2-1

CDR3 protein: CASSQEWAASEDMYF
CDR3 DNA: TGCGCCAGCAGCCAAGAATGGGCAGCTAGCGAGGATATGTACTTC
V gene: TRBV4-3
D gene: NA
CDR3 length: 15
clone size: NA
J gene: TRBJ2-7

CDR3 protein: CASSSQEDRYNEQFF
CDR3 DNA: TGTGCCAGCAGTTCTCAAGAAGACAGATACAATGAGCAGTTCTTC
V gene: TRBV27
D gene: NA
CDR3 length: 15
clone size: NA
J gene: TRBJ2-1

CDR3 protein: CASSFDGRMNTEAFF
CDR3 DNA: TGTGCCAGCAGCTTCGATGGACGGATGAACACTGAAGCTTTCTTT
V gene: TRBV5-4
D gene: NA
CDR3 length: 15
clone size: NA
J gene: TRBJ1-1

CDR3 protein: CASSYGQGEMNIQYF
CDR3 DNA: TGTGCCAGCAGCTACGGACAGGGGGAAATGAACATTCAGTACTTC
V gene: TRBV5-4
D gene: TRBD1
CDR3 length: 15
clone size: NA
J gene: TRBJ2-4

CDR3 protein: CSVEGESGSTDTQYF
CDR3 DNA: TGCAGCGTTGAAGGGGAAAGCGGGAGCACAGATACGCAGTATTTT
V gene: TRBV29-1
D gene: NA
CDR3 length: 15
clone size: few
J gene: TRBJ2-3

CDR3 protein: CASSQDLRAGGNKNIQYF
CDR3 DNA: TGCGCCAGCAGCCAAGATCTAAGGGCGGGAGGAAATAAAAACATTCAGTACTTC
V gene: TRBV4-3
D gene: TRBD2
CDR3 length: 18
clone size: NA
J gene: TRBJ2-4

CDR3 protein: CASSLGGRGGDTQYF
CDR3 DNA: TGTGCCAGCAGCCTTGGCGGGAGGGGAGGGGATACGCAGTATTTT
V gene: TRBV6-5
D gene: TRBD2
CDR3 length: 15
clone size: NA
J gene: TRBJ2-3

CDR3 protein: CASSLEAGRGYTF
CDR3 DNA: TGCGCCAGCAGCTTGGAGGCCGGGAGAGGCTACACCTTC
V gene: TRBV5-1
D gene: NA
CDR3 length: 13
clone size: NA
J gene: TRBJ1-2

CDR3 protein: CASGPTGSSETQYF
CDR3 DNA: TGTGCTAGTGGCCCTACAGGGAGCTCGGAGACCCAGTACTTC
V gene: TRBV12-5
D gene: NA
CDR3 length: 14
clone size: once
J gene: TRBJ2-5

CDR3 protein: CASSLHTNEKLFF
CDR3 DNA: TGCGCCAGCAGCTTGCATACTAATGAAAAACTGTTTTTT
V gene: TRBV5-1
D gene: NA
CDR3 length: 13
clone size: once
J gene: TRBJ1-4

CDR3 protein: CASSLSDTGELFF
CDR3 DNA: TGTGCCAGCAGTTTGTCAGACACCGGGGAGCTGTTTTTT
V gene: TRBV27
D gene: NA
CDR3 length: 13
clone size: NA
J gene: TRBJ2-2

CDR3 protein: CASSLGGGVVTDTQYF
CDR3 DNA: TGTGCCAGCAGCTTAGGCGGGGGGGTGGTCACAGATACGCAGTATTTT
V gene: TRBV7-2
D gene: TRBD2
CDR3 length: 16
clone size: NA
J gene: TRBJ2-3

CDR3 protein: CASSSPGTDTQYF
CDR3 DNA: TGTGCCAGCAGCTCACCTGGCACAGATACGCAGTATTTT
V gene: TRBV7-2
D gene: NA
CDR3 length: 13
clone size: NA
J gene: TRBJ2-3

CDR3 protein: CASSLGLQDQETQYF
CDR3 DNA: TGTGCCAGCAGCTTGGGACTACAAGACCAAGAGACCCAGTACTTC
V gene: TRBV5-4
D gene: NA
CDR3 length: 15
clone size: NA
J gene: TRBJ2-5

CDR3 protein: CASSIGGDRFLNTEAFF
CDR3 DNA: TGTGCCAGTAGTATCGGGGGGGACAGGTTCCTAAACACTGAAGCTTTCTTT
V gene: TRBV19
D gene: TRBD1
CDR3 length: 17
clone size: NA
J gene: TRBJ1-1

CDR3 protein: CASSITGTANSPLHF
CDR3 DNA: TGTGCCAGCAGCATAACCGGGACAGCTAATTCACCCCTCCACTTT
V gene: TRBV5-5
D gene: TRBD1
CDR3 length: 15
clone size: NA
J gene: TRBJ1-6

CDR3 protein: CASSKRLGGYTF
CDR3 DNA: TGTGCCAGCAGCAAGAGGTTGGGAGGCTACACCTTC
V gene: TRBV6-5
D gene: NA
CDR3 length: 12
clone size: NA
J gene: TRBJ1-2

CDR3 protein: CASWDRANTGELFF
CDR3 DNA: TGTGCCAGCTGGGACAGGGCGAACACCGGGGAGCTGTTTTTT
V gene: TRBV27
D gene: TRBD1
CDR3 length: 14
clone size: NA
J gene: TRBJ2-2

CDR3 protein: CASNKGTGTYEQYF
CDR3 DNA: TGTGCCAGCAATAAGGGGACTGGGACCTACGAGCAGTACTTC
V gene: TRBV7-2
D gene: NA
CDR3 length: 14
clone size: once
J gene: TRBJ2-7

CDR3 protein: CASSIGGASLDQPQHF
CDR3 DNA: TGTGCCAGCTCAATAGGGGGCGCTTCGTTAGATCAGCCCCAGCATTTT
V gene: TRBV18
D gene: TRBD1
CDR3 length: 16
clone size: NA
J gene: TRBJ1-5

CDR3 protein: CASSTYGFPRNEQFF
CDR3 DNA: TGTGCCAGTAGTACTTACGGCTTTCCTCGCAATGAGCAGTTCTTC
V gene: TRBV19
D gene: NA
CDR3 length: 15
clone size: NA
J gene: TRBJ2-1

CDR3 protein: CAISESDSSYGYTF
CDR3 DNA: TGTGCCATCAGTGAGTCGGACAGCTCCTATGGCTACACCTTC
V gene: TRBV10-3
D gene: NA
CDR3 length: 14
clone size: NA
J gene: TRBJ1-2